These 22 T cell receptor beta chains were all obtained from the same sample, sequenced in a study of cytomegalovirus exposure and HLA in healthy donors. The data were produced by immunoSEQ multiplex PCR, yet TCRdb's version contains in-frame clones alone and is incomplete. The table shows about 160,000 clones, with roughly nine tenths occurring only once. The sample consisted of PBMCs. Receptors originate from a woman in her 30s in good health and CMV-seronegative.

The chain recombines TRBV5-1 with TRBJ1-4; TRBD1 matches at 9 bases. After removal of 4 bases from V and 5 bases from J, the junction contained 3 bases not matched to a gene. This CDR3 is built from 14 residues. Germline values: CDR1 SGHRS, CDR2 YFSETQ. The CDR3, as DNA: TGCGCCAGCAGCCAACAGGGGGCGAATGAAAAACTGTTTTTT. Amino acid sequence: CASSQQGANEKLFF. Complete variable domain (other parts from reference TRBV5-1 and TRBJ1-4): KAGVTQTPRYLIKTRGQQVTLSCSPISGHRSVSWYQQTPGQGLQFLFEYFSETQRNKGNFPGRFSGRQFSNSRSEMNVSTLELGDSALYLCASSQQGANEKLFFGSGTQLSVL.

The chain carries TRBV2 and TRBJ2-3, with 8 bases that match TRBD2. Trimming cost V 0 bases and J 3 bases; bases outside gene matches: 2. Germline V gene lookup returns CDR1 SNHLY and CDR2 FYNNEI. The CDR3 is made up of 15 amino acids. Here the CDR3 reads CASSEALAGTDTQYF. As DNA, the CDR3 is TGTGCCAGCAGTGAAGCTCTAGCGGGTACAGATACGCAGTATTTT. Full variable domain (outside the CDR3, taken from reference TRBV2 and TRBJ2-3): EPEVTQTPSHQVTQMGQEVILRCVPISNHLYFYWYRQILGQKVEFLVSFYNNEISEKSEIFDDQFSVERPDGSNFTLKIRSTKLEDSAMYFCASSEALAGTDTQYFGPGTRLTVL.

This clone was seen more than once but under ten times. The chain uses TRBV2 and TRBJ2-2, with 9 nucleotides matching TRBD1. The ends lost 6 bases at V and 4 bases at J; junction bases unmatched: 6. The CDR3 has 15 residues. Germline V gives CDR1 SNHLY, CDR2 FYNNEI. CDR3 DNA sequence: TGTGCCAGCAGAAAACAGGGGGCGGTCACCGGGGAGCTGTTTTTT. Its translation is CASRKQGAVTGELFF.

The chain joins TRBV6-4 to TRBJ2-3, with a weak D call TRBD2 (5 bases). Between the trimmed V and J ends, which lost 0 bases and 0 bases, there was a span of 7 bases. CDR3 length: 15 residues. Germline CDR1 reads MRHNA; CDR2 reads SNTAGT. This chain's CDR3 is CASSDSAASTDTQYF. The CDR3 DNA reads TGTGCCAGCAGTGACTCAGCGGCTAGCACAGATACGCAGTATTTT.

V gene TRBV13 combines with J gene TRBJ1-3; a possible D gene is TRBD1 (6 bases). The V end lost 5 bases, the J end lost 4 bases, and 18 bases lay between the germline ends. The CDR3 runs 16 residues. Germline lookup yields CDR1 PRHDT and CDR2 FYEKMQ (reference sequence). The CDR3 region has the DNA TGTGCCAGCAGCCCCCAAGCGGGGGGGCAAGGAAACACCATATATTTT. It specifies CASSPQAGGQGNTIYF.

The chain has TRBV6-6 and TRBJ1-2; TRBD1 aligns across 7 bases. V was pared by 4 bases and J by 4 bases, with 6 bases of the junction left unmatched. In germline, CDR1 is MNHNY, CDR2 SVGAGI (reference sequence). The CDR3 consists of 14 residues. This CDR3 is CASSSPGGVYGYTF. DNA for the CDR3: TGTGCCAGCAGTTCCCCAGGGGGTGTCTATGGCTACACCTTC.

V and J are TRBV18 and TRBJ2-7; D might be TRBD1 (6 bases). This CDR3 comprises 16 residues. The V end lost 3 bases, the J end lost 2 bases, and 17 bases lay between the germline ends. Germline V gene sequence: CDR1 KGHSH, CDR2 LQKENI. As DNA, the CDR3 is TGTGCCAGCTCACCGGAACGTATACAGGGTACCTACGAGCAGTACTTC. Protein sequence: CASSPERIQGTYEQYF.

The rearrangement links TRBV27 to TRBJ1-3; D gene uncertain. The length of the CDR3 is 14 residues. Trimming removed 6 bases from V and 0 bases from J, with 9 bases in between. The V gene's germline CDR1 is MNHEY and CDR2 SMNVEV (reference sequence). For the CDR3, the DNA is TGTGCCAGCAGGAACGTGGGCTCTGGAAACACCATATATTTT. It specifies CASRNVGSGNTIYF.

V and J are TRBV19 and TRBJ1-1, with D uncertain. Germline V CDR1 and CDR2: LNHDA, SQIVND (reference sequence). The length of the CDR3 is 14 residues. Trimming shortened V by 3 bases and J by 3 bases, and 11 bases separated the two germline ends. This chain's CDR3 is CASSMIFTDTEAFF. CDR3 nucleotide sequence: TGTGCCAGTAGTATGATCTTTACTGACACTGAAGCTTTCTTT.

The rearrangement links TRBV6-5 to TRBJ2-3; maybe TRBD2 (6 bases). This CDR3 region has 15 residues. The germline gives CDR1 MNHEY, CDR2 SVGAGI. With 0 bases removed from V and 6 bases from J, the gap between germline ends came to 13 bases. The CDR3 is CASSYSLAWMDTQYF. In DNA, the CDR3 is TGTGCCAGCAGTTACTCTCTAGCGTGGATGGATACGCAGTATTTT.

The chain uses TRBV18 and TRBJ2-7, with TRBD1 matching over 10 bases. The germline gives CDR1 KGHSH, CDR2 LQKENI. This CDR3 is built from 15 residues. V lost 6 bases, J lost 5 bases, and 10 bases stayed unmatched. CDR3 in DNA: TGTGCCAGCTCTTCCGACAGGGGGCGCTTCGACGAGCAGTACTTC. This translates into CASSSDRGRFDEQYF.

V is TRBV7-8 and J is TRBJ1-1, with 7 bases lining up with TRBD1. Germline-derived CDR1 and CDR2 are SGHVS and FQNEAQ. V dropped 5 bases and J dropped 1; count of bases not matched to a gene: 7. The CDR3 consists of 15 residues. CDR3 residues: CASSRMTGTNTEAFF. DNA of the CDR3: TGTGCCAGCAGCCGCATGACAGGGACGAACACTGAAGCTTTCTTT.

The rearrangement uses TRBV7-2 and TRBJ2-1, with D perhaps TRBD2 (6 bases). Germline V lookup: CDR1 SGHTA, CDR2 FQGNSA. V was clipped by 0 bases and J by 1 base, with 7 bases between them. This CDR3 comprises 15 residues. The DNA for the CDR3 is TGTGCCAGCAGCTTAGCAGGGAGGTCCTACAATGAGCAGTTCTTC. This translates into CASSLAGRSYNEQFF.

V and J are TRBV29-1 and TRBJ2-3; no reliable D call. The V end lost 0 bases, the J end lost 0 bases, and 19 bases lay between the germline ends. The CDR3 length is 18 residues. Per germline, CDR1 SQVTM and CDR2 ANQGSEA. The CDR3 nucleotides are TGCAGCGTTGAAGATCATAACTTCCCTTTGACTAGCACAGATACGCAGTATTTT. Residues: CSVEDHNFPLTSTDTQYF.

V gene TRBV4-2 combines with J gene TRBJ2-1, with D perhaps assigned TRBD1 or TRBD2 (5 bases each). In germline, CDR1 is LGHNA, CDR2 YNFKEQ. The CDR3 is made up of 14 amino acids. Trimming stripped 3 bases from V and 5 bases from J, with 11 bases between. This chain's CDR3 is CASSQGTGDNEQFF. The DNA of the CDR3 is TGTGCCAGCAGCCAGGGGACCGGCGACAATGAGCAGTTCTTC.

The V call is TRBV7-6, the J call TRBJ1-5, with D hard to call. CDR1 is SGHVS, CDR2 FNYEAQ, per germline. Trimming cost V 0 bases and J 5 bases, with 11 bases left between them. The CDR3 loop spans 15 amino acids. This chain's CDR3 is CASSLAPGGDQPQHF. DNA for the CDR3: TGTGCCAGCAGCTTAGCGCCGGGCGGAGATCAGCCCCAGCATTTT. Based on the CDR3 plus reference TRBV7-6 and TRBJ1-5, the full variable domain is GAGVSQSPRYKVTKRGQDVALRCDPISGHVSLYWYRQALGQGPEFLTYFNYEAQQDKSGLPNDRFSAERPEGSISTLTIQRTEQRDSAMYRCASSLAPGGDQPQHFGDGTRLSIL.

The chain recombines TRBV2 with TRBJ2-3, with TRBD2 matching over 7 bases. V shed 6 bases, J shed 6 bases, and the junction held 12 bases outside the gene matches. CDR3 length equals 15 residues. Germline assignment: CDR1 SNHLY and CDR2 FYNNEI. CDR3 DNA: TGTGCCAGCAGAACCGGACTAGAGGGCGTCGATACGCAGTATTTT. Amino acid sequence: CASRTGLEGVDTQYF.

The CDR3 loop reads CASSLADREVEKLFF. CDR3 sequence (DNA): TGCGCCAGCAGCTTGGCTGACAGGGAGGTTGAAAAACTGTTTTTT. This chain joins TRBV5-1 and TRBJ1-4; TRBD1 matches at 7 bases. V lost 0 bases and J lost 7; bases outside the gene matches: 6. The CDR3 totals 15 residues. CDR1 and CDR2 (germline): SGHRS, YFSETQ. The variable domain in full, completed from reference TRBV5-1 and TRBJ1-4, reads KAGVTQTPRYLIKTRGQQVTLSCSPISGHRSVSWYQQTPGQGLQFLFEYFSETQRNKGNFPGRFSGRQFSNSRSEMNVSTLELGDSALYLCASSLADREVEKLFFGSGTQLSVL.

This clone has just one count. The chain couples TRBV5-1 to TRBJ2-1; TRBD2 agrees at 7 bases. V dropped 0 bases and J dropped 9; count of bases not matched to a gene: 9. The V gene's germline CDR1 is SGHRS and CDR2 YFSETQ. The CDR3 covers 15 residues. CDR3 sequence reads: CASSLAGAGVGEQFF. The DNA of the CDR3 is TGCGCCAGCAGCTTGGCTGGTGCGGGAGTAGGTGAGCAGTTCTTC.

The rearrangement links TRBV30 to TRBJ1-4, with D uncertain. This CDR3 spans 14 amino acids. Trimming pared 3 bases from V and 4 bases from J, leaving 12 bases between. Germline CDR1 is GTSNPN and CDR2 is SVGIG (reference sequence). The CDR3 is CAWSAWQFNEKLFF. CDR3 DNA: TGTGCCTGGAGCGCCTGGCAATTTAATGAAAAACTGTTTTTT.

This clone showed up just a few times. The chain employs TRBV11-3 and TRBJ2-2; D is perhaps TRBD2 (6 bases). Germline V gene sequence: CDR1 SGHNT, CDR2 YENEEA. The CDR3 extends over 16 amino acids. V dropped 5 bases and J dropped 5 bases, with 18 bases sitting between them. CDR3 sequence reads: CASSRGAASGTGELFF. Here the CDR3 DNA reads TGTGCCAGCAGCAGAGGGGCGGCAAGCGGGACCGGGGAGCTGTTTTTT.

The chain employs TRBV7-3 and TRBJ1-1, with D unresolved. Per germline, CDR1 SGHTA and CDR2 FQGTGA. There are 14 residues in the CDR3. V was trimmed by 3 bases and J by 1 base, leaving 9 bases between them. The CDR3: CASSLGRSNTEAFF. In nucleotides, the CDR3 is TGTGCCAGCAGCTTGGGTAGGTCGAACACTGAAGCTTTCTTT.